These T cell receptor beta chains were read from a single sample in a study of regulatory T cells in long-lasting Graves disease. Each CDR3 protein gets one entry after TCRdb re-called the multiplex PCR reads with MiXCR. The repertoire holds around 400,000 distinct CDR3 sequences, with about 23% as singletons. Sequencing used peripheral blood mononuclear cells (PBMCs), obtained when the disease was refractory, from a patient treated with antithyroid drugs. The receptors stem from a woman in her thirties or forties with Graves disease. Both conserved end residues are trimmed from each CDR3. D genes are given only for firm matches.

J: TRBJ2-3; V: TRBV11-3; D: -; CDR3: ASSVRGGYDTDTQY
J: TRBJ2-1; V: TRBV20-1; D: -; CDR3: SASDGGLEQF
J: TRBJ2-4; V: TRBV6-1; D: TRBD2; CDR3: ASCGAGEVKNIQY
J: TRBJ2-7; V: TRBV3-1; D: -; CDR3: ASRPTLGAEQY
J: TRBJ1-1; V: TRBV29-1; D: -; CDR3: RVRVLGDTEAF
J: TRBJ1-1; V: TRBV29-1; D: -; CDR3: SVNWDTEAF
J: TRBJ2-2; V: TRBV7-3; D: TRBD2; CDR3: ACSLSSGGNTGELF
J: TRBJ2-7; V: TRBV6-1; D: TRBD1; CDR3: ASTGTGQVTYEQY
J: TRBJ1-1; V: TRBV29-1; D: -; CDR3: SARAVGVVTEAF
J: TRBJ2-2; V: TRBV20-1; D: TRBD1; CDR3: SARDMAGGFTGELF
J: TRBJ2-4; V: TRBV6-1; D: TRBD1; CDR3: ASSSPGQGRDIQY
J: TRBJ1-4; V: TRBV20-1; D: TRBD1; CDR3: SASQGEREKLF
J: TRBJ2-7; V: TRBV10-3; D: TRBD1; CDR3: AISLGQGYEQY
J: TRBJ2-7; V: TRBV30; D: -; CDR3: AGASSFHYEQY
J: TRBJ2-7; V: TRBV11-2; D: TRBD2; CDR3: ASSLELAVPYEQY
J: TRBJ2-1; V: TRBV28; D: -; CDR3: ASSRSYNEQF
J: TRBJ2-1; V: TRBV7-2; D: TRBD2; CDR3: ASSLVGWASGRENEQF
J: TRBJ2-1; V: TRBV6-1; D: -; CDR3: ACRGWHNEQF
J: TRBJ2-7; V: TRBV28; D: TRBD1; CDR3: ASSDSSWGQDHEQY
J: TRBJ1-1; V: TRBV28; D: -; CDR3: ASSSAGVREAF
J: TRBJ2-6; V: TRBV7-8; D: -; CDR3: ASRRRASGANVLT
J: TRBJ1-1; V: TRBV19; D: -; CDR3: ASKAVGMNTEAF
J: TRBJ1-1; V: TRBV5-5; D: -; CDR3: ASSLAGIPSYTEAF
J: TRBJ2-6; V: TRBV7-9; D: -; CDR3: ASSLFLGGEPGANVLT
J: TRBJ2-2; V: TRBV30; D: -; CDR3: AWRYRTGELF
J: TRBJ1-1; V: TRBV2; D: -; CDR3: ASRTPRFGRRVGAF
J: TRBJ1-4; V: TRBV10-1; D: -; CDR3: ASSGQGDEKPF
J: TRBJ1-1; V: TRBV6-1; D: -; CDR3: ASKVQPNTEAF
J: TRBJ1-5; V: TRBV2; D: -; CDR3: ASNMDSSNQPQH
J: TRBJ1-2; V: TRBV4-1; D: -; CDR3: ASSQASGTELNYGYT
J: TRBJ2-4; V: TRBV30; D: TRBD2; CDR3: AWSGGAARQAKNIQY
J: TRBJ2-3; V: TRBV7-2; D: -; CDR3: ASSPERLTDTQY
J: TRBJ2-4; V: TRBV7-6; D: TRBD1; CDR3: ASSQEGQSKWFQAKNIQY
J: TRBJ1-6; V: TRBV20-1; D: TRBD1; CDR3: SADPDWTGNNSPLH
J: TRBJ1-5; V: TRBV7-2; D: -; CDR3: ASSFDRLLGAQH
J: TRBJ1-1; V: TRBV20-1; D: TRBD1; CDR3: SARPGTENTEAF
J: TRBJ2-2; V: TRBV28; D: TRBD2; CDR3: ASREVEREGTGELF
J: TRBJ2-2; V: TRBV2; D: -; CDR3: AGSALGTGELF
J: TRBJ1-2; V: TRBV28; D: -; CDR3: ASSPRQGPGYGYT
J: TRBJ1-5; V: TRBV12-3/TRBV12-4; D: -; CDR3: ASNDDGSNQPQH
J: TRBJ1-5; V: TRBV15; D: TRBD1; CDR3: ATSQDRGHNQPQH
J: TRBJ1-6; V: TRBV5-1; D: TRBD1; CDR3: ASSLTGQGNNSPLH
J: TRBJ1-6; V: TRBV20-1; D: -; CDR3: STLRGSSYNSPLH
J: TRBJ1-2; V: TRBV13; D: -; CDR3: ASSLGPVGGYT
J: TRBJ2-2; V: TRBV7-6; D: TRBD2; CDR3: ASSGGLAGVGVNTGELF
J: TRBJ2-5; V: TRBV6-1; D: -; CDR3: ASSTHEQQETQY
J: TRBJ1-5; V: TRBV28; D: -; CDR3: ASSSVGHSNQPQH
J: TRBJ2-7; V: TRBV29-1; D: -; CDR3: SAAGTTGYEQY
J: TRBJ2-2; V: TRBV12-3/TRBV12-4; D: -; CDR3: ASSPTGVSGELF
J: TRBJ1-1; V: TRBV5-1; D: TRBD1; CDR3: ASSFGTGTLLDTEAF
J: TRBJ2-7; V: TRBV6-2/TRBV6-3; D: -; CDR3: ASSYSPVVWGRDYEQY